This TCR beta chain originates from a study of beta chain features in type 1 diabetes. Across the whole study: Cell yields, gender and age were similar in healthy donors and patients. General study results and limits: In every one of the four CD4+ subsets, TCRB CDR3s were moderately but significantly shorter in Type 1 diabetes patients.

As every portion of the isolated RNA was reverse transcribed, the sequencing read expressed TCRB transcripts. Read counts averaged approximately 3.3 million for samples of naive, central memory and regulatory T cells. TCRdb's table, derived via immunoSEQ multiplex PCR, lists solely in-frame clones and lacks some. The table includes roughly 340,000 clones, 10% to 15% detected once. The CDR3 has 12 residues. Germline V gives CDR1 SGHNT, CDR2 YYREEE (reference sequence). Trimming took off 3 bases at V and 5 bases at J, with 8 bases between the two ends. This clone was seen more than once but under ten times. No antigen is known for it.

The sequenced sample was naive CD4+ T cells from blood. The V call is TRBV5-4, the J call TRBJ1-2, with D unresolved. This clonotype originated in a woman aged 18-35 years with type 1 diabetes. The CDR3 reads CASSSSPYGYTF. In DNA, the CDR3 is TGTGCCAGCAGCTCGTCCCCGTATGGCTACACCTTC.